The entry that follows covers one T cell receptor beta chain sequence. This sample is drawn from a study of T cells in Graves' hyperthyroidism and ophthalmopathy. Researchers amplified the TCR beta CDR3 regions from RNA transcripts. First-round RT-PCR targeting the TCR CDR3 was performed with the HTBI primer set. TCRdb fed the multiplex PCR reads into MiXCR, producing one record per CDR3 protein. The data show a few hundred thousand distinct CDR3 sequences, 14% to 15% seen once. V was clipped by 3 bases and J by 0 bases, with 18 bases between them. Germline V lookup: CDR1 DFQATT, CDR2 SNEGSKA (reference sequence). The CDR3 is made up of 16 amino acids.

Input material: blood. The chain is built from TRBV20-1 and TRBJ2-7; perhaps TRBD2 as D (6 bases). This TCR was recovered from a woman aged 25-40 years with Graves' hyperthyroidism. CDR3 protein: CSASGTGYVISYEQYF. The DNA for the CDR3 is TGCAGTGCTAGTGGGACTGGCTATGTTATCTCCTACGAGCAGTACTTC.